These 24 T cell receptor beta chains were all obtained from the same sample, sequenced in a study of blood T cell repertoires in COVID-19. Sequencing was performed with immunoSEQ multiplex PCR; in TCRdb, only in-frame clones are kept and a portion is missing. The table has approximately 180,000 clones, 70% to 90% seen once. The source material was peripheral blood. The receptor set was obtained from a man aged 35-49 years with active or convalescent COVID-19.

The chain uses TRBV18 and TRBJ2-2; 11 positions match TRBD2. The J segment lost 0 bases and the V segment lost 6 bases, leaving 6 bases of the junction unmatched. CDR3 length: 17 amino acids. Germline V lookup: CDR1 KGHSH, CDR2 LQKENI. In DNA, the CDR3 is TGTGCCAGCTCGCTGGGACTAGCGGAGACGAACACCGGGGAGCTGTTTTTT. Translation: CASSLGLAETNTGELFF.

V and J are TRBV19 and TRBJ1-5, with 11 bases aligning to TRBD1. The V segment lost 4 bases and the J segment 3 bases; nucleotides outside the gene matches: 5. Germline CDR1 and CDR2: LNHDA and SQIVND (reference sequence). The CDR3 spans 16 residues. The CDR3 protein is CASSTGQGANNQPQHF. CDR3 DNA sequence: TGTGCCAGTAGTACAGGACAGGGGGCGAACAATCAGCCCCAGCATTTT.

This chain links TRBV13 with TRBJ2-7; 10 positions agree with TRBD2. V shed 5 bases and J 2 bases; nucleotides not matched to a gene: 9. Looked up from germline, CDR1 is PRHDT and CDR2 is FYEKMQ (reference sequence). The CDR3 is 16 residues long. The DNA for the CDR3 is TGTGCCAGCAGCCCCCCCGGGCTAGCGGGGGCCTACGAGCAGTACTTC. This translates into CASSPPGLAGAYEQYF. The whole variable domain, remainder taken from reference TRBV13 and TRBJ2-7, is AAGVIQSPRHLIKEKRETATLKCYPIPRHDTVYWYQQGPGQDPQFLISFYEKMQSDKGSIPDRFSAQQFSDYHSELNMSSLELGDSALYFCASSPPGLAGAYEQYFGPGTRLTVT.

The gene calls are TRBV7-2 and TRBJ1-3; D uncertain. V shed 6 bases and J shed 8 bases, with 20 bases lying between them. CDR3 size: 15 residues. CDR1 and CDR2 from the germline V gene are SGHTA and FQGNSA. The CDR3 nucleotides read TGTGCCAGCAGGAAGTCGCGGTCGGGCGGGGACACCATATATTTT. Its translation: CASRKSRSGGDTIYF.

The rearrangement uses TRBV5-1 and TRBJ2-3; 8 bases are shared with TRBD2. Germline CDR1 reads SGHRS; CDR2 reads YFSETQ. CDR3 length: 15 amino acids. The junction had 6 bases not matched to a gene; V was cut back by 5 bases and J by 1 base. CDR3 in amino acids: CASRLAGDRTDTQYF. DNA for the CDR3: TGCGCCAGCAGGCTAGCGGGTGACCGCACAGATACGCAGTATTTT.

This chain uses TRBV6-5 with TRBJ2-1; D is perhaps TRBD2 (6 bases). Germline V lookup: CDR1 MNHEY, CDR2 SVGAGI. V lost 2 bases to trimming and J lost 3 bases, with 14 bases between them. This CDR3 contains 16 residues. Here the CDR3 DNA reads TGTGCCAGCAGTTACCTCGGGAGTGGCCGCTACAATGAGCAGTTCTTC. Translating gives CASSYLGSGRYNEQFF.

The rearrangement uses TRBV30 and TRBJ2-7; weak D call: TRBD2 (5 bases). Deletions cut 4 bases from V and 6 bases from J, with 16 bases between. The CDR3 is made up of 13 amino acids. The V gene's germline CDR1 is GTSNPN and CDR2 SVGIG (reference sequence). CDR3 nucleotides: TGTGCCTGGATCGGGGTAGAGAAGGTCGAGCAGTACTTC. This codes for CAWIGVEKVEQYF. The variable domain in full, completed from reference TRBV30 and TRBJ2-7, reads SQTIHQWPATLVQPVGSPLSLECTVEGTSNPNLYWYRQAAGRGLQLLFYSVGIGQISSEVPQNLSASRPQDRQFILSSKKLLLSDSGFYLCAWIGVEKVEQYFGPGTRLTVT.

The chain combines TRBV19 with TRBJ2-1; the match to TRBD2 covers 7 bases. V lost 1 base, J lost 3 bases, and 6 bases stayed unmatched. The CDR3 has 16 residues. From germline, CDR1 is LNHDA and CDR2 SQIVND (reference sequence). CDR3 region: CASSIGTGGSYNEQFF. The DNA of the CDR3 is TGTGCCAGTAGTATAGGAACGGGCGGGAGCTACAATGAGCAGTTCTTC.

The sample holds one count of this clone. This chain links TRBV4-1 with TRBJ1-5, with D perhaps TRBD1 (5 bases). Deletions cut 1 base from V and 8 bases from J, with 9 bases between. Per germline, CDR1 MGHRA and CDR2 YSYEKL. The length of the CDR3 is 13 residues. The chain's CDR3 is CASSQVGGEPQHF. The CDR3 DNA reads as TGCGCCAGCAGCCAAGTGGGGGGGGAGCCCCAGCATTTT.

The rearrangement joins TRBV28 to TRBJ1-2; 10 bases line up with TRBD1. Trimming cost V 5 bases and J 5 bases; bases outside gene matches: 5. Germline-derived CDR1 and CDR2 are MDHEN and SYDVKM. This CDR3 has 14 amino acids. The CDR3 DNA sequence: TGTGCCAGCAGTGGGACAGGGGCGGATTATGGCTACACCTTC. Its translation: CASSGTGADYGYTF.

The rearrangement links TRBV7-6 to TRBJ1-5, with TRBD1 identical over 9 bases. CDR1 is SGHVS, CDR2 FNYEAQ, per germline. With 4 bases clipped from V and 5 bases from J, the junction kept 0 bases outside the gene matches. The CDR3 runs to 13 residues. The DNA for the CDR3 is TGTGCCAGCAGCTGGACAGGGGATCAGCCCCAGCATTTT. As protein: CASSWTGDQPQHF.

The chain joins TRBV4-1 to TRBJ2-7; 12 positions match TRBD2. This CDR3 region has 14 residues. Per germline, CDR1 MGHRA and CDR2 YSYEKL. V trimming: 1 base; J trimming: 6 bases; junction bases outside the gene matches: 1. The CDR3 bases are TGCGCCAGCAGCCAAGGACTAGCGGGAGTCGAGCAGTACTTC. The encoded protein is CASSQGLAGVEQYF.

The gene calls are TRBV19 and TRBJ2-1; no clear D. Per germline, CDR1 LNHDA and CDR2 SQIVND (reference sequence). The CDR3 is 15 residues long. The V gene lost 2 bases and the J gene lost 10 bases, with 18 bases spanning the gap. The CDR3 is CASSITPATAGEQFF. The CDR3 DNA is TGTGCCAGTAGTATAACGCCCGCCACGGCCGGGGAGCAGTTCTTC.

The chain uses TRBV12-3 or TRBV12-4 and TRBJ2-1; D is undetermined. The CDR3 has 10 amino acids. V lost 5 bases and J 13 bases, leaving 9 bases between the germline ends. The CDR3 nucleotides are TGTGCCAGCAGTGGCAGGTTTCAGTTCTTC. It yields the protein CASSGRFQFF.

This chain connects TRBV2 to TRBJ1-2; D perhaps matches TRBD1 (6 bases). CDR1 is SNHLY and CDR2 is FYNNEI in the germline V gene. The CDR3 is 13 residues long. The V and J ends lost 1 base and 8 bases respectively, with 11 bases between them. Written as DNA, the CDR3 is TGTGCCAGCAGTGAAGACAGGGATAGGGGCTACACCTTC. Amino acids: CASSEDRDRGYTF. The full variable domain, completed using reference TRBV2 and TRBJ1-2, is EPEVTQTPSHQVTQMGQEVILRCVPISNHLYFYWYRQILGQKVEFLVSFYNNEISEKSEIFDDQFSVERPDGSNFTLKIRSTKLEDSAMYFCASSEDRDRGYTFGSGTRLTVV.

The gene calls are TRBV29-1 and TRBJ1-2; D might be TRBD1 (6 bases). V was trimmed by 1 base and J by 4 bases, leaving 7 bases between them. Germline CDR1 and CDR2: SQVTM and ANQGSEA. The CDR3 covers 12 residues. CDR3 in DNA: TGCAGCGTTGAAGGAGGGGGCTATGGCTACACCTTC. The encoded protein is CSVEGGGYGYTF.

V is TRBV6-5 and J is TRBJ1-2, with D possibly being TRBD1 (5 bases). V shed 6 bases and J shed 8 bases, with 22 bases lying between them. This CDR3 is 15 amino acids long. The germline V gene has CDR1 MNHEY and CDR2 SVGAGI. The CDR3 DNA reads as TGTGCCAGCAGGGCGGGACCGCTAAATCTGGGCGGCTACACCTTC. The encoded protein is CASRAGPLNLGGYTF.

The CDR3: CASSFGTGNTGELFF. CDR3 nucleotides: TGTGCCAGCAGTTTCGGGACAGGGAACACCGGGGAGCTGTTTTTT. V is TRBV27 and J is TRBJ2-2, with 8 positions matching TRBD1. The ends lost 3 bases at V and 1 base at J; junction bases unmatched: 1. CDR1 and CDR2 from the germline V gene are MNHEY and SMNVEV (reference sequence). The CDR3 covers 15 residues.

A single count supports this clone. The chain is built from TRBV27 and TRBJ1-6; maybe TRBD1 (5 bases). This CDR3 is 14 amino acids long. The ends were cut back, 10 bases at V and 7 bases at J, with 17 bases in the middle. Germline V gene sequence: CDR1 MNHEY, CDR2 SMNVEV (reference sequence). In DNA form, the CDR3 reads TGTGCCACTACGTGGGGCCACGGAAATTCACCCCTCCACTTT. Translated, it gives CATTWGHGNSPLHF.

This clone has just one count. The CDR3 loop is CASSEVGAAGNTIYF. The CDR3 bases are TGTGCCAGCAGTGAAGTGGGGGCCGCTGGAAACACCATATATTTT. The chain is built from TRBV2 and TRBJ1-3, with D maybe TRBD1 (6 bases). The CDR3 is 15 amino acids. The V end lost 1 base, the J end lost 2 bases, and 9 bases lay between the germline ends. Germline values: CDR1 SNHLY, CDR2 FYNNEI.

The chain joins TRBV19 to TRBJ1-1; tentatively, D is TRBD1 (5 bases). This CDR3 region has 13 residues. Germline-derived CDR1 and CDR2 are LNHDA and SQIVND (reference sequence). The V end lost 1 base, the J end lost 4 bases, and 7 bases lay between the germline ends. For the CDR3, the DNA is TGTGCCAGTAGTATAGGGGGGGGCACTGAAGCTTTCTTT. Residues: CASSIGGGTEAFF.

The chain recombines TRBV3-1 (or the pseudogene TRBV3-2) with TRBJ2-2, with D tentatively TRBD2 (6 bases). The CDR3 has 16 residues. The V gene's germline CDR1 is LGHDT and CDR2 YNNKEL (reference sequence). V lost 4 bases to trimming and J lost 6 bases, with 18 bases between them. The CDR3 DNA follows: TGTGCCAGCAGCCCCCCGGGGAGGTGGGGGGCCGGGGAGCTGTTTTTT. Its translation is CASSPPGRWGAGELFF.

The chain has TRBV6-5 and TRBJ1-1; TRBD1 matches at 11 bases. With V trimmed by 1 base and J by 6 bases, 7 bases remained unmatched. Germline V gene lookup returns CDR1 MNHEY and CDR2 SVGAGI. This CDR3 has 16 residues. CDR3 protein: CASSYFRDRGFPEAFF. The CDR3 region has the DNA TGTGCCAGCAGTTACTTCCGGGACAGGGGGTTCCCTGAAGCTTTCTTT.

CDR3: CASSEDWGRGLYNEQFF. The CDR3 nucleotides read TGTGCCAGCAGTGAAGATTGGGGCAGGGGGCTTTACAATGAGCAGTTCTTC. The rearrangement links TRBV2 to TRBJ2-1, with TRBD1 identical over 8 bases. CDR3 length: 17 residues. Losses at the gene ends were 1 base for V and 4 bases for J; bases not matched to a gene: 9. From germline, CDR1 is SNHLY and CDR2 FYNNEI.